The source of this TCR beta chain is a study of PD-1 blockade in classical Hodgkin lymphoma. Study-wide findings and caveats: Patients were excluded if nivolumab began under 1 year after ASCT (the autologous transplant). Baseline diversity in complete responders resembled that of newly diagnosed patients.

The data were produced by immunoSEQ multiplex PCR, yet TCRdb's version contains in-frame clones alone and is incomplete. This sample has 30,000 to 40,000 clones, with more than 80% found just once. Points on this clone: The antigen is undetermined.

The patients all showed relapse after autologous stem cell transplantation, while their brentuximab vedotin exposure varied. The study purified CD4+ T cells from thawed PBMCs using magnetic negative selection. The CDR3 is made up of 12 amino acids. CDR1 is LNHDA and CDR2 is SQIVND in the germline V gene (reference sequence). J lost 12 bases, V lost 4 bases, and 8 bases had no gene match. This chain joins TRBV19 and TRBJ2-7; 8 bases fit TRBD1. This receptor was taken from a human donor with classical Hodgkin lymphoma. Sample: CD4+ T cells from blood, taken at baseline. CDR3 DNA: TGTGCCAGTAGTACTACTACAGGGGGAAGGTACTTC. It specifies CASSTTTGGRYF. Complete variable domain (other parts from reference TRBV19 and TRBJ2-7): DGGITQSPKYLFRKEGQNVTLSCEQNLNHDAMYWYRQDPGQGLRLIYYSQIVNDFQKGDIAEGYSVSREKKESFPLTVTSAQKNPTAFYLCASSTTTGGRYFGPGTRLTVT.